Listed here is a single T cell receptor (beta chain). The antigen is unknown. These data belong to a study of shared clonotypes between healthy human individuals. Study results and limitations: About 5% of naive CD4 clonotypes were shared across several donors.

The V gene lost 6 bases and the J gene lost 4 bases, with 17 bases spanning the gap. The CDR3 covers 15 residues. CDR1 is LNHDA, CDR2 SQIVND, per germline (reference sequence). Assay: immunoSEQ multiplex PCR; the TCRdb copy retains only in-frame clones and omits some. The sample holds some 1.4 million clones; 95% to 97% are singletons and the top ten take approximately 1.1%. Specimen: naive CD4+ T cells sorted from blood. Described subset: CD45RA+ positively selected. This receptor was taken from a man between 25 and 39 years old in good health. The J gene is TRBJ2-3, the V gene TRBV19, with a tentative D call TRBD1 (6 bases). CDR3 nucleotides: TGTGCCAGTAGCTCCGACAGGCCAAGAGCAGATACGCAGTATTTT. Protein sequence: CASSSDRPRADTQYF.